The source of this T cell receptor (beta chain) is a study of blood T cells in healthy people across ages. A sample-barcoded 5' primer and a J-beta primer mix were used in a second PCR of roughly 7 to 12 cycles. MiXCR, run by TCRdb on the 5' RACE reads, gives a single entry per CDR3 protein. In the table there are over 950,000 distinct CDR3 sequences, 35% to 40% of which are singletons. V was trimmed by 2 bases and J by 0 bases, leaving 13 bases between them. CDR1 is GTSNPN and CDR2 is SVGIG in the germline V gene (reference sequence). The CDR3 loop spans 16 amino acids. The TCR sequence derives from a man between 18 and 35 years old in good health. Material for sequencing was blood. The chain employs TRBV30 and TRBJ1-4; D remains unclear. CDR3 region: CAWSMLDAATNEKLFF. The CDR3 region has the DNA TGTGCCTGGAGTATGTTAGATGCTGCAACTAATGAAAAACTGTTTTTT. Drawing the rest from reference TRBV30 and TRBJ1-4, the complete variable domain is SQTIHQWPATLVQPVGSPLSLECTVEGTSNPNLYWYRQAAGRGLQLLFYSVGIGQISSEVPQNLSASRPQDRQFILSSKKLLLSDSGFYLCAWSMLDAATNEKLFFGSGTQLSVL.